The sequence of this T cell receptor beta chain was determined in a study of T-cell reconstitution after alpha-beta-depleted transplantation in children. Broader study findings: The high TCRbeta diversity at day 60 in some patients came from surviving recipient T cells and thymic progenitors. There were reportedly several hundred expanded graft clones from which alpha-beta T cells came about two months after transplant. Counts and diversity of T cells one year after transplant came mostly from newly produced T cells.

Unique molecular identifiers were incorporated during preparation of the TCRbeta library. TCRdb independently ran MiXCR on the PCR reads; one entry per CDR3 protein. Altogether some 200,000 distinct CDR3 sequences are present, approximately 11% being singletons, with the ten largest covering under 30%. CDR3 length: 15 residues. The V end lost 3 bases, the J end lost 4 bases, and 15 bases lay between the germline ends. In this sample, this clonotype turned up many times. What it recognizes is unknown. The sample consisted of PBMCs, taken before TCRalphabeta/CD19-depleted stem cell transplant. This receptor was obtained from a child less than two years old with acute myeloid leukemia, due to receive a stem cell transplant. The V call is TRBV12-3 or TRBV12-4, the J call TRBJ1-2, with D unclear. Here the CDR3 reads CASSFRSQLFYGYTF. The CDR3 bases are TGTGCCAGCAGTTTTAGAAGTCAACTCTTCTATGGCTACACCTTC.